This TCR beta chain was sequenced for a study of shared clonotypes between healthy human individuals. Method: immunoSEQ multiplex PCR; TCRdb's copy keeps in-frame clones and lacks some. The sample carries about 1.5 million clones, 95% to 97% recorded once. With regard to this clone: Its antigen is currently unknown.

Study-wide points: Some naive CD4 clonotypes, 4% to 6%, turned up in common across four donors.

V lost 3 bases and J lost 2, with 16 bases in between. The CDR3 consists of 15 residues. Germline V gene sequence: CDR1 GTSNPN, CDR2 SVGIG (reference sequence). Specimen: naive CD4+ T cells sorted from blood. The sample's subset: CD45RA+ positively selected. V is TRBV30 and J is TRBJ1-2, with D maybe TRBD1 (6 bases). The receptor was derived from a young man in good health. The CDR3 sequence: CAWRITGTLNYGYTF. The CDR3, as DNA: TGTGCCTGGAGGATCACAGGGACCCTAAACTATGGCTACACCTTC.